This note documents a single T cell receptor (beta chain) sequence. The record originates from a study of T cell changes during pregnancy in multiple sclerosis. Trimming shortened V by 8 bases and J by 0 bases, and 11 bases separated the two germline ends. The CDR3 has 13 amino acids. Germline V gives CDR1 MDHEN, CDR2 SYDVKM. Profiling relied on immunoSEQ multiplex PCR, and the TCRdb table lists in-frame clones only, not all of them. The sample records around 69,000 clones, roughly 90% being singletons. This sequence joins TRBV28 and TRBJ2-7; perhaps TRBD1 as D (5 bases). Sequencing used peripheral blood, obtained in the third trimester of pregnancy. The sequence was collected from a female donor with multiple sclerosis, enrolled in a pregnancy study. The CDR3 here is CASGAGHSYEQYF. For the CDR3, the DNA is TGTGCCAGCGGGGCAGGGCACTCCTACGAGCAGTACTTC.